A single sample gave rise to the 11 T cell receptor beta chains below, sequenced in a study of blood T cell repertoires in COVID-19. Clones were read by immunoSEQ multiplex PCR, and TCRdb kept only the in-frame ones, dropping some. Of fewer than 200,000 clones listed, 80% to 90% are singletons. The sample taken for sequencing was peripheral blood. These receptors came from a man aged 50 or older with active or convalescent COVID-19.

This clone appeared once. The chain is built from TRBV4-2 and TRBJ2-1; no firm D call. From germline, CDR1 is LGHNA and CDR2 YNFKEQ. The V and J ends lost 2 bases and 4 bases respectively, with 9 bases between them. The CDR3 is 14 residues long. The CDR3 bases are TGTGCCAGCAGCCAATCGGTTGAATACAATGAGCAGTTCTTC. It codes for CASSQSVEYNEQFF.

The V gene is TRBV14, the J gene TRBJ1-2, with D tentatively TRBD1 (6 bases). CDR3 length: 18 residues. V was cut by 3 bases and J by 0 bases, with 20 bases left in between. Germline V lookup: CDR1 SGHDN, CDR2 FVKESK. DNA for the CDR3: TGTGCCAGCAGCCAGGGGGGGTCAACCGGGACAACTAACTATGGCTACACCTTC. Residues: CASSQGGSTGTTNYGYTF.

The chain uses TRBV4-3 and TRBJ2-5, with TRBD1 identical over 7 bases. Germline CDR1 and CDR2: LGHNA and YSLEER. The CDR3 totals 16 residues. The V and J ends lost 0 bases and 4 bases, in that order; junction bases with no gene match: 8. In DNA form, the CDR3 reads TGCGCCAGCAGCCAAGATCAAGGGGGCAGAGGAGAGACCCAGTACTTC. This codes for CASSQDQGGRGETQYF.

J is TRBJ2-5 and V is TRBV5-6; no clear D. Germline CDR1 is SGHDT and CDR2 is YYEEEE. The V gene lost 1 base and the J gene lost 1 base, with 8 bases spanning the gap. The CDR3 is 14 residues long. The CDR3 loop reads CASSLLSVQETQYF. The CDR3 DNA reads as TGTGCCAGCAGCTTGCTGTCGGTCCAAGAGACCCAGTACTTC. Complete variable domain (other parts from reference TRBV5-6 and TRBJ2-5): DAGVTQSPTHLIKTRGQQVTLRCSPKSGHDTVSWYQQALGQGPQFIFQYYEEEERQRGNFPDRFSGHQFPNYSSELNVNALLLGDSALYLCASSLLSVQETQYFGPGTRLLVL.

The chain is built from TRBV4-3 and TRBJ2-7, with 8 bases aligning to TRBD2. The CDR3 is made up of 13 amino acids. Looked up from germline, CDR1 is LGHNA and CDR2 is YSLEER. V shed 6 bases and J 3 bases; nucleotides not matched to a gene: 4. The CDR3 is CASSPGRGYEQYF. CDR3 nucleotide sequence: TGCGCCAGCAGTCCCGGGAGGGGCTACGAGCAGTACTTC.

The CDR3 here is CASSLGYRVGGNQPQHF. The CDR3 DNA follows: TGTGCCAGCAGCTTAGGGTACAGGGTAGGAGGCAATCAGCCCCAGCATTTT. The V and J genes are TRBV7-2 and TRBJ1-5, with a possible D match to TRBD1 (6 bases). V was cut by 1 base and J by 2 bases, with 15 bases left in between. Germline CDR1 reads SGHTA; CDR2 reads FQGNSA. The CDR3 has 17 amino acids.

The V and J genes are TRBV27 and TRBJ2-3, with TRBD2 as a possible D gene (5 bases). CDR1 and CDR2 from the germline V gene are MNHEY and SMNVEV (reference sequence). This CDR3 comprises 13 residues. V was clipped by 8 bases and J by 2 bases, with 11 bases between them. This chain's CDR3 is CASRTRDTDTQYF. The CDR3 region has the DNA TGTGCCAGCCGTACGAGGGACACAGATACGCAGTATTTT.

The CDR3 loop reads CASSPSLAGITDTQYF. CDR3 DNA sequence: TGTGCCAGCAGCCCTTCACTAGCGGGAATCACAGATACGCAGTATTTT. The V and J genes are TRBV3-1 (or the pseudogene TRBV3-2) and TRBJ2-3; TRBD2 aligns across 10 bases. Germline CDR1 reads LGHDT; CDR2 reads YNNKEL (reference sequence). The CDR3 sequence is 16 residues long. V lost 4 bases and J lost 2; bases outside the gene matches: 6.

In DNA form, the CDR3 reads TGTGCCAGCAGCTTAGGCACAGACCAAGAGACCCAGTACTTC. Its protein is CASSLGTDQETQYF. The rearrangement links TRBV7-3 to TRBJ2-5; D is uncertain. Trimming took off 2 bases at V and 0 bases at J, with 7 bases between the two ends. CDR3 length equals 14 residues. Germline-derived CDR1 and CDR2 are SGHTA and FQGTGA.

The CDR3 sequence: CASTPRGTWQPQHF. The CDR3 DNA reads as TGTGCCAGCACCCCCAGGGGAACGTGGCAGCCCCAGCATTTT. The chain carries TRBV19 and TRBJ1-5; D possibly corresponds to TRBD1 (6 bases). CDR1 is LNHDA, CDR2 SQIVND, per germline (reference sequence). V dropped 9 bases and J dropped 7 bases, with 19 bases sitting between them. The CDR3 is 14 residues long.

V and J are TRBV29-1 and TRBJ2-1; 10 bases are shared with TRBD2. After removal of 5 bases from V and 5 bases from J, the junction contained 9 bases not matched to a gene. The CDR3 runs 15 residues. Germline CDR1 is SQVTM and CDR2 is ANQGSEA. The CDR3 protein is CSVLDGLAADNEQFF. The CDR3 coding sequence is TGCAGCGTTCTCGACGGACTAGCGGCCGACAATGAGCAGTTCTTC.